This T cell receptor (beta chain) is drawn from a study of blood T cells in healthy people across ages. This clonotype occurred a few times. With a J-beta primer mix and a sample-barcoded 5' primer, a second PCR ran roughly 6 to 12 cycles. Each of the samples gave a minimum of 2.5 million paired-end reads that contained CDR3. TCRdb re-called the 5' RACE reads through MiXCR, storing one row per CDR3 protein. Of roughly 1 million distinct CDR3 sequences in the sample, roughly a quarter were seen once. Germline CDR1 reads MDHEN; CDR2 reads SYDVKM. The CDR3 has 14 amino acids. Between the trimmed V and J ends, which lost 2 bases and 8 bases, there was a span of 15 bases. The sample was also linked to a second study, of T cells of mothers and their children.

Sequenced: blood. The chain has TRBV28 and TRBJ1-2; D ambiguous. The clonotype originates from a girl aged 2 to 9 in good health. This chain's CDR3 is CASSLRAHHQGYTF. DNA of the CDR3: TGTGCCAGCAGTTTAAGGGCCCATCATCAGGGCTACACCTTC.